This TCR beta chain was captured by sequencing in a study of cytomegalovirus exposure and HLA in healthy donors. Study findings and constraints: With high specificity and sensitivity, the classifier reportedly diagnosed cytomegalovirus status.

This PCR relied on a set of 60 Vbeta primers and 13 Jbeta primers. Sequenced by immunoSEQ multiplex PCR; TCRdb stores in-frame clones only, minus some. The sample contains some 200,000 clones, just under 70% of which appear only once. Concerning this clone: The antigen remains undetermined.

The length of the CDR3 is 13 residues. In germline, CDR1 is SQVTM, CDR2 ANQGSEA. V was clipped by 2 bases and J by 5 bases; unmatched bases: 6. This clonotype originated in a man aged 35 to 55 in good health and CMV-seropositive. Sequenced material: PBMCs. V is TRBV29-1 and J is TRBJ2-7; 7 bases match TRBD1. In nucleotides, the CDR3 is TGCAGCGTTGAATCGCCAGGGGGTAACGAGCAGTACTTC. This encodes CSVESPGGNEQYF.